The rows below give T cell receptor beta chains drawn from one sample of a study of blood T cells in healthy people across ages. From the 5' RACE reads, TCRdb called clonotypes with MiXCR, one entry per CDR3 protein. This sample has around 1.7 million distinct CDR3 sequences, with 28% found just once. The sequenced sample was blood. The receptors stem from a woman in her twenties or thirties in good health. Both conserved end residues are part of each CDR3. Each record gives: V gene, D gene, clone size, J gene, CDR3 DNA, CDR3 protein. A D gene is named only where the DNA matches it firmly. Size values are once, few and many counts, or a class for expanded clones, and some rows have none.

>TRBV7-2|NA|NA|TRBJ2-2
TGTGCCAGCAGCTTGGGACTGCTAAGGGAGCTGTTTTTT
CASSLGLLRELFF
>TRBV28|NA|few|TRBJ1-1
TGTGCCAGCAGTTTATGCACAGCCCCCCCTGTGAGTGCAAACACTGAAGCTTTCTTT
CASSLCTAPPVSANTEAFF
>TRBV21-1|NA|few|TRBJ2-5
TGTGCCAGCATCCCCAGACTAGCGGGGGGCCATGAGACCCAGTACTTC
CASIPRLAGGHETQYF
>TRBV5-1|TRBD1|NA|TRBJ1-1
TGCGCCAGCAGCTTGGAGAGTCCAGGGGGGACTGAAGCTTTCTTT
CASSLESPGGTEAFF
>TRBV14|NA|NA|TRBJ2-6
TGTGCCAGCAGCCCCTGGAAGTCTGGGGCCAACGTCCTGACTTTC
CASSPWKSGANVLTF
>TRBV20-1|NA|NA|TRBJ2-1
TGCAGTGCTAGAGTTCCAGGGGGCGGGAGTTTTTACTCCTACAATGAGCAGTTCTTC
CSARVPGGGSFYSYNEQFF
>TRBV3-1|NA|NA|TRBJ2-1
TGTGCCAGCAGCCAGACTGGGTCCAACAATGAGCAGTTCTTC
CASSQTGSNNEQFF
>TRBV6-5|TRBD1|many|TRBJ2-3
TGTGCCAGCAGTCGACAGGGTGGCACAGATACGCAGTATTTT
CASSRQGGTDTQYF
>TRBV20-1|TRBD1|many|TRBJ1-2
TGCAGTGCCACCGGGACAGGGGGGTTCTATGGCTACACCTTC
CSATGTGGFYGYTF
>TRBV3-1|NA|NA|TRBJ2-4
TGTGCCAGCAGCCAGGGCGACAGGAGATTATACTTC
CASSQGDRRLYF
>TRBV19|NA|once|TRBJ1-4
TGTGCCAGTACCAGGACACCAACTAATGAAAAACTGTTTTTT
CASTRTPTNEKLFF
>TRBV27|NA|few|TRBJ2-1
TGTGCCAGCAGTCCCTCAGGTTCACCCGTCTTTCGTGAGCAGTTCTTC
CASSPSGSPVFREQFF
>TRBV6-6|NA|few|TRBJ1-2
TGTGCCAGCAGTTACCTTAGACAGGAATATGGCTACACCTTC
CASSYLRQEYGYTF
>TRBV9|NA|many|TRBJ2-4
TGTGCCAGCAGCGTAGGTAGGGAATCGGCCAAAAACATTCAGTACTTC
CASSVGRESAKNIQYF
>TRBV20-1|NA|NA|TRBJ2-5
TGCAGTGCTAGAGATCTGAGCTTTCAAGAGACCCAGTACTTC
CSARDLSFQETQYF
>TRBV7-9|TRBD2|many|TRBJ2-1
TGTGCCAGCAGCGTCGCTAGCGGATTTTCCTACAATGAGCAGTTCTTC
CASSVASGFSYNEQFF
>TRBV12-5|NA|once|TRBJ2-7
TGTGCTAGTGGTTCCACGGGTCAACCACTCTACTTC
CASGSTGQPLYF
>TRBV5-1|TRBD1|few|TRBJ1-2
TGCGCCAGCAGCTTCGGACAGGGGGCCGGCTACACCTTC
CASSFGQGAGYTF
>TRBV6-6|NA|few|TRBJ2-1
TGTGCCAGCAGCCCAATGGCGAGGGGGAACAATGAGCAGTTCTTC
CASSPMARGNNEQFF
>TRBV12-3/TRBV12-4|TRBD2|NA|TRBJ2-4
TGTGCCAGCAGTTTACTTGCGGGGGGTATGAATGAGCAGTACTTC
CASSLLAGGMNEQYF